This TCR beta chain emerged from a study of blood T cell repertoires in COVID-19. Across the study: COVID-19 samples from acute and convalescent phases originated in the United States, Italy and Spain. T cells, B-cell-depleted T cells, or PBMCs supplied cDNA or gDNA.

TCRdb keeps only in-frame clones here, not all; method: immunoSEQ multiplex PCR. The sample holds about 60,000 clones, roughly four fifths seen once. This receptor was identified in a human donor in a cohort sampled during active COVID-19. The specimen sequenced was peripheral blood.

CDR3 residues: CATTLGQGAPGELFF. In DNA, the CDR3 is TGTGCCACCACCTTGGGACAGGGGGCGCCCGGGGAGCTGTTTTTT. This sequence joins TRBV24-1 and TRBJ2-2; the match to TRBD1 covers 12 bases. The germline gives CDR1 KGHDR, CDR2 SFDVKD. The CDR3 is 15 residues long. The ends lost 8 bases at V and 6 bases at J; junction bases unmatched: 6.